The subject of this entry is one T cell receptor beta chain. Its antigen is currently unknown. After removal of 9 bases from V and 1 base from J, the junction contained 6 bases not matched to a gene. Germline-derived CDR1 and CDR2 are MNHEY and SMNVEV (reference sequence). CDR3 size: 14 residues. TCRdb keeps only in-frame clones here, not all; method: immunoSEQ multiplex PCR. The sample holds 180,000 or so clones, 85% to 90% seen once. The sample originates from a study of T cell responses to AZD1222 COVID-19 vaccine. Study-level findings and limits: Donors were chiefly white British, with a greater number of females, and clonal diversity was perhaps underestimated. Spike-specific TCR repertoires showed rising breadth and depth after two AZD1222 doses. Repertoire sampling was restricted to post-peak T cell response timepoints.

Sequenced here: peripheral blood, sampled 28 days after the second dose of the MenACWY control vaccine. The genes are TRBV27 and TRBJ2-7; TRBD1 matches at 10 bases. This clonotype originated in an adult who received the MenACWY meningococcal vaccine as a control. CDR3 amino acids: CASQGTGVSYEQYF. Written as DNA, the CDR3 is TGTGCCAGTCAGGGGACAGGGGTTTCCTACGAGCAGTACTTC.